These 16 T cell receptor beta chains share one sample of origin, sequenced in a study of T-cell reconstitution after alpha-beta-depleted transplantation in children. The library targeted TCRbeta and was prepared with unique molecular identifiers. TCRdb recomputed calls from the PCR reads with MiXCR, one row per CDR3 protein. The sample gives under 300,000 distinct CDR3 sequences, more than 7.5% of which show up once; 5% to 5.5% is in the top ten. The sequenced sample was PBMCs from the stem cell graft donor, obtained from the stem cell graft. The receptors shown here come from a human donor who donated a stem cell graft to a child with SCID.

In this sample, this clonotype turned up a few times. CDR3 in amino acids: CASSSTGTGNPYEQYF. CDR3 sequence (DNA): TGTGCCAGCAGCTCGACCGGGACAGGGAATCCCTACGAGCAGTACTTC. The rearrangement joins TRBV13 to TRBJ2-7; 9 bases match TRBD1. In germline, CDR1 is PRHDT, CDR2 FYEKMQ (reference sequence). The CDR3 consists of 16 residues. V lost 4 bases to trimming and J lost 2 bases; unmatched junction nucleotides: 9. Filled out from reference TRBV13 and TRBJ2-7, the complete variable domain reads AAGVIQSPRHLIKEKRETATLKCYPIPRHDTVYWYQQGPGQDPQFLISFYEKMQSDKGSIPDRFSAQQFSDYHSELNMSSLELGDSALYFCASSSTGTGNPYEQYFGPGTRLTVT.

There are many counts of this clonotype. V gene TRBV7-2 combines with J gene TRBJ1-1, with a tentative D call TRBD1 (5 bases). The V end lost 5 bases, the J end lost 8 bases, and 15 bases lay between the germline ends. The germline CDR1 and CDR2 sequences are SGHTA and FQGNSA. The CDR3 runs 13 residues. CDR3 region: CASSPVGAGEAFF. CDR3 DNA sequence: TGTGCCAGCAGCCCAGTTGGGGCCGGGGAAGCTTTCTTT.

This clonotype was seen many times. The chain carries TRBV12-3 or TRBV12-4 and TRBJ2-1; no firm D call. This CDR3 is built from 12 residues. The V end lost 0 bases, the J end lost 6 bases, and 3 bases lay between the germline ends. The CDR3 DNA sequence: TGTGCCAGCAGTTTAGCAGGCAATGAGCAGTTCTTC. This gives the protein CASSLAGNEQFF.

This clonotype was seen only a few times. The junction departs from the called germline gene at one end, perhaps through a read error. The chain uses TRBV19 and TRBJ1-2, with 9 nucleotides matching TRBD1. The CDR3 contains 17 residues. The germline V gene has CDR1 LNHDA and CDR2 SQIVND (reference sequence). The DNA of the CDR3 is TGTGCCAGTACCACGACCTGGGACAGGGAGGATAGCTATGGCTACGCCTTC. Residues: CASTTTWDREDSYGYAF.

This clonotype was seen ten or more times. The V and J genes are TRBV2 and TRBJ1-6, with D uncertain. CDR3 length: 14 amino acids. Germline loops: CDR1 SNHLY, CDR2 FYNNEI. Trimming pared 2 bases from V and 9 bases from J, leaving 11 bases between. The CDR3 DNA sequence: TGTGCCAGCAGTGAAAAGGTCAACCTTTCACCCCTCCACTTT. Protein: CASSEKVNLSPLHF.

V usage is TRBV11-2 and J usage is TRBJ2-1; D might be TRBD2 (7 bases). CDR1 SGHAT and CDR2 FQNNGV come from the germline V gene. V lost 6 bases, J lost 4 bases, and 28 bases lay in between. CDR3 length equals 19 residues. The DNA for the CDR3 is TGTGCCAGCAGATCTCCGGGTCTAGGGGGGGGTGGGGCATACAATGAGCAGTTCTTC. Its protein product is CASRSPGLGGGGAYNEQFF.

The DNA of the CDR3 is TGTGCCAGCAGCCCCCAGGGACAGGTACCCTACGAGCAGTACTTC. Translating gives CASSPQGQVPYEQYF. The rearrangement links TRBV5-5 to TRBJ2-7; TRBD1 aligns across 8 bases. The CDR3 consists of 15 residues. V was pared by 4 bases and J by 2 bases, with 8 bases of the junction left unmatched. Germline V lookup: CDR1 SGHKS, CDR2 YYEKEE (reference sequence).

The table lists this clonotype with many counts. The chain is built from TRBV12-3 or TRBV12-4 and TRBJ2-1, with D possibly called TRBD1 or TRBD2 (7 bases each). The V gene lost 4 bases and the J gene lost 7 bases, with 17 bases spanning the gap. The CDR3 consists of 15 residues. The CDR3 DNA sequence: TGTGCCAGCAGTTACAGGGGCTGGGGGGGGAATGAGCAGTTCTTC. It specifies CASSYRGWGGNEQFF.

This chain uses TRBV20-1 with TRBJ1-4; D unresolved. Germline CDR1 DFQATT, CDR2 SNEGSKA (reference sequence). V was trimmed by 0 bases and J by 7 bases, leaving 24 bases between them. There are 18 residues in the CDR3. The CDR3 region is CSARENDLWVPKSEKLFF. CDR3 DNA sequence: TGCAGTGCTAGAGAGAATGACCTATGGGTACCAAAAAGTGAAAAACTGTTTTTT.

This clonotype was found once. The gene calls are TRBV20-1 and TRBJ1-1; D not resolved. CDR1 DFQATT and CDR2 SNEGSKA come from the germline V gene (reference sequence). The CDR3 contains 14 residues. V was cut by 3 bases and J by 8 bases, with 19 bases left in between. This CDR3 is CSARAHAWGTEAFF. Written as DNA, the CDR3 is TGCAGTGCTAGGGCACACGCGTGGGGTACCGAAGCTTTCTTT.

At least ten counts were recorded for this clonotype. This sequence joins TRBV7-9 and TRBJ1-1; a weak D match, TRBD1 (6 bases). This CDR3 is built from 13 residues. The germline V and J ends were trimmed by 2 bases and 11 bases, with 15 bases remaining between them. Germline lookup yields CDR1 SEHNR and CDR2 FQNEAQ (reference sequence). Written as DNA, the CDR3 is TGTGCCAGCAGCTTAAGGGAGGGGGTTGGCGCTTTCTTT. Its translation: CASSLREGVGAFF.

This clonotype was detected many times. The rearrangement links TRBV5-1 to TRBJ1-1; 7 bases are shared with TRBD1. V lost 4 bases, J lost 5 bases, and 17 bases stayed unmatched. Germline V gives CDR1 SGHRS, CDR2 YFSETQ. The CDR3 is 17 amino acids. The CDR3 sequence: CASSLKRGPGSGTEAFF. Here the CDR3 DNA reads TGCGCCAGCAGCCTAAAGAGGGGGCCTGGTTCGGGGACTGAAGCTTTCTTT.

This clonotype has ten or more counts. The chain combines TRBV5-1 with TRBJ1-3; a weak D match, TRBD1 (6 bases). Looked up from germline, CDR1 is SGHRS and CDR2 is YFSETQ. This CDR3 spans 16 amino acids. V was shortened by 5 bases and J by 0 bases, with 15 bases between the two germline ends. The CDR3 DNA follows: TGCGCCAGCAGTGGGTCCGGACAGAACTCTGGAAACACCATATATTTT. It yields the protein CASSGSGQNSGNTIYF.

This rearrangement joins TRBV5-1 to TRBJ1-2; 9 nucleotides agree with TRBD1. Germline loops: CDR1 SGHRS, CDR2 YFSETQ. The J segment lost 2 bases and the V segment lost 6 bases, leaving 8 bases of the junction unmatched. The CDR3 is made up of 15 amino acids. The CDR3 DNA follows: TGCGCCAGCACCCCGGGGACAGGGCCCAACTATGGCTACACCTTC. Translating it yields CASTPGTGPNYGYTF.

This clonotype was counted ten times or more. The V and J genes are TRBV3-1 and TRBJ1-1; 8 bases line up with TRBD1. Germline V gene data show CDR1 as LGHDT and CDR2 as YNNKEL (reference sequence). With V trimmed by 6 bases and J by 11 bases, 5 bases remained unmatched. CDR3 length: 11 residues. The CDR3 DNA follows: TGTGCCAGCAGTATTCAGGGGGCGGCTTTCTTT. Translated, it gives CASSIQGAAFF.

This clonotype appeared many times. DNA for the CDR3: TGCAGTGCCAGTCTGGGACAGGCCCCTGGCTACACCTTC. Translation gives CSASLGQAPGYTF. The rearrangement links TRBV20-1 to TRBJ1-2; 8 bases agree with TRBD1. Germline trimming cut 6 bases from V and 7 bases from J; bases unmatched to any gene: 10. Germline V gene lookup returns CDR1 DFQATT and CDR2 SNEGSKA (reference sequence). This CDR3 contains 13 residues.